These 30 T cell receptor beta chains originate from one sample sequenced in a study of memory CD4+ T cells and cytomegalovirus serostatus. Measured with immunoSEQ multiplex PCR; TCRdb has only the in-frame clones, and not every one. The sample carries approximately 88,000 clones, roughly 80% recorded once. Single viable CD3+CD4+CD8-CD45RO+ cells were sorted as the memory CD4+ T cells. Sequences were obtained from memory CD4+ T cells from blood. These receptors came from an adult in good health and CMV-seropositive.

This clone has just a few counts. The chain joins TRBV27 to TRBJ2-1; D is unresolved. Per germline, CDR1 MNHEY and CDR2 SMNVEV (reference sequence). The CDR3 totals 13 residues. V lost 5 bases and J 3 bases, leaving 8 bases between the germline ends. The CDR3 nucleotides read TGTGCCAGCAGTAGAAGGGTCTACAATGAGCAGTTCTTC. Protein product: CASSRRVYNEQFF.

The chain combines TRBV30 with TRBJ2-5, with no clear D. Per the germline V gene, CDR1 is GTSNPN and CDR2 is SVGIG (reference sequence). V lost 3 bases and J 0 bases, leaving 8 bases between the germline ends. CDR3 size: 13 residues. The CDR3 region has the DNA TGTGCCTGGAGGTACGGCAACCAAGAGACCCAGTACTTC. This sequence encodes CAWRYGNQETQYF.

The chain is built from TRBV11-2 and TRBJ2-1; D is undetermined. Deletions cut 1 base from V and 10 bases from J, with 5 bases between. Germline V CDR1 and CDR2: SGHAT, FQNNGV. This CDR3 is 11 amino acids long. This CDR3 is CASSLGVEQFF. For the CDR3, the DNA is TGTGCCAGCAGCTTAGGAGTGGAGCAGTTCTTC.

The chain links TRBV5-1 to TRBJ2-1; TRBD1 might be the D (5 bases). Germline loops: CDR1 SGHRS, CDR2 YFSETQ. The CDR3 consists of 12 residues. Trimming cost V 0 bases and J 13 bases, with 11 bases left between them. The CDR3 region has the DNA TGCGCCAGCAGCTTGGTTGAGACAGTTCAGTTCTTC. Amino acids: CASSLVETVQFF.

The V call is TRBV5-6, the J call TRBJ1-2, with a possible D match to TRBD1 (6 bases). The CDR3 spans 14 residues. Germline V gene lookup returns CDR1 SGHDT and CDR2 YYEEEE. Trimming shortened V by 1 base and J by 2 bases, and 9 bases separated the two germline ends. Here the CDR3 DNA reads TGTGCCAGCAGCTTGTTAGGACAGAACTATGGCTACACCTTC. This translates into CASSLLGQNYGYTF.

This chain uses TRBV27 with TRBJ2-2, with 10 bases fitting TRBD1. Germline loops: CDR1 MNHEY, CDR2 SMNVEV (reference sequence). The length of the CDR3 is 15 residues. The V and J ends lost 5 bases and 6 bases, in that order; junction bases with no gene match: 6. The CDR3 sequence is CASSKDRGWSGELFF. The CDR3, as DNA: TGTGCCAGCAGTAAGGACAGGGGGTGGTCCGGGGAGCTGTTTTTT.

This chain joins TRBV9 and TRBJ1-1, with TRBD1 as a possible D gene (5 bases). From germline, CDR1 is SGDLS and CDR2 YYNGEE. The CDR3 length is 17 residues. Trimming took 0 bases from V and 0 from J, leaving 15 bases between them. Here the CDR3 DNA reads TGTGCCAGCAGCGTAGCGGGGGACGGAGTAATGAACACTGAAGCTTTCTTT. Protein: CASSVAGDGVMNTEAFF.

This chain connects TRBV6-5 to TRBJ2-1, with TRBD2 identical over 7 bases. This CDR3 has 15 residues. V lost 5 bases to trimming and J lost 4 bases; unmatched junction nucleotides: 8. CDR1 and CDR2 (germline): MNHEY, SVGAGI. As DNA, the CDR3 is TGTGCCAGCAGTCGGAGAGCGGGACTATACAATGAGCAGTTCTTC. Amino acid sequence: CASSRRAGLYNEQFF.

The J gene is TRBJ2-5, the V gene TRBV27; 8 nucleotides agree with TRBD1. J lost 1 base, V lost 3 bases, and 7 bases had no gene match. Germline assignment: CDR1 MNHEY and CDR2 SMNVEV (reference sequence). The CDR3 has 16 residues. This CDR3 is CASSFRMGQVQETQYF. CDR3 bases: TGTGCCAGCAGTTTCCGAATGGGACAGGTCCAAGAGACCCAGTACTTC.

This chain uses TRBV10-3 with TRBJ2-3; D gene uncertain. V dropped 2 bases and J dropped 7 bases, with 4 bases sitting between them. This CDR3 is built from 11 residues. Germline loops: CDR1 ENHRY, CDR2 SYGVKD. CDR3 loop: CAISEEYTQYF. The CDR3 DNA follows: TGTGCCATCAGTGAGGAGTATACGCAGTATTTT.

The chain is built from TRBV10-3 and TRBJ2-1; 10 bases are shared with TRBD1. Germline values: CDR1 ENHRY, CDR2 SYGVKD. CDR3 length equals 14 residues. The V gene end was trimmed by 6 bases and the J gene end by 5 bases; junction bases not matched to a gene: 4. In DNA, the CDR3 is TGTGCCATCAGGGGGGACAGGGGCGACAATGAGCAGTTCTTC. This gives the protein CAIRGDRGDNEQFF.

The chain is built from TRBV29-1 and TRBJ2-1, with TRBD2 matching 9 bases. Trimming took 5 bases from V and 2 from J; bases not matched to a gene: 13. CDR1 is SQVTM, CDR2 ANQGSEA, per germline. This CDR3 has 17 amino acids. CDR3: CSVSPTLAGKAYNEQFF. For the CDR3, the DNA is TGCAGCGTTTCCCCCACTCTAGCGGGAAAGGCCTACAATGAGCAGTTCTTC.

This chain joins TRBV2 and TRBJ2-4; D possibly corresponds to TRBD1 (5 bases). CDR3 length equals 11 residues. The V and J ends lost 7 bases and 9 bases respectively, with 10 bases between them. Germline values: CDR1 SNHLY, CDR2 FYNNEI. The CDR3 protein is CASKQGVIQYF. In DNA form, the CDR3 reads TGTGCCAGCAAGCAAGGGGTCATTCAGTACTTC.

The rearrangement joins TRBV11-2 to TRBJ2-7; TRBD1 agrees at 8 bases. V gave up 5 bases and J gave up 6 bases; unmatched junction bases: 9. Germline CDR1 reads SGHAT; CDR2 reads FQNNGV. CDR3 length: 14 amino acids. CDR3: CASSTDRVSGEQYF. The CDR3 region has the DNA TGTGCCAGCAGCACGGACAGGGTATCTGGCGAGCAGTACTTC.

This clone was seen only a few times. This chain connects TRBV27 to TRBJ2-3, with 8 bases matching TRBD2. This CDR3 spans 14 amino acids. Germline V gives CDR1 MNHEY, CDR2 SMNVEV (reference sequence). V trimming: 5 bases; J trimming: 6 bases; junction bases outside the gene matches: 7. CDR3: CASSSQRELDTQYF. The CDR3 nucleotides read TGTGCCAGCAGTAGCCAGCGGGAGTTGGATACGCAGTATTTT.

The chain couples TRBV30 to TRBJ1-4; 10 bases line up with TRBD1. The length of the CDR3 is 15 residues. The germline gives CDR1 GTSNPN, CDR2 SVGIG (reference sequence). Trimming at V came to 4 bases and at J to 11 bases, leaving 13 bases not matched to a gene. This CDR3 reads CAWNPGTGVFSKLFF. The CDR3 DNA reads as TGTGCCTGGAACCCCGGGACAGGGGTTTTTTCCAAACTGTTTTTT. Full variable domain (rest looked up from reference TRBV30 and TRBJ1-4): SQTIHQWPATLVQPVGSPLSLECTVEGTSNPNLYWYRQAAGRGLQLLFYSVGIGQISSEVPQNLSASRPQDRQFILSSKKLLLSDSGFYLCAWNPGTGVFSKLFFGSGTQLSVL.

The rearrangement links TRBV7-2 to TRBJ2-3; 11 bases agree with TRBD2. The CDR3 has 15 amino acids. Germline V gene data show CDR1 as SGHTA and CDR2 as FQGNSA. V shed 5 bases and J 5 bases; nucleotides not matched to a gene: 6. CDR3 sequence: CASSVVAGGGDTQYF. The CDR3 DNA reads as TGTGCCAGCAGCGTAGTAGCGGGAGGGGGAGATACGCAGTATTTT.

CDR3 sequence reads: CASSLGRGTGNTEAFF. Here the CDR3 DNA reads TGTGCCAGCAGCTTAGGGCGTGGGACAGGGAACACTGAAGCTTTCTTT. V and J are TRBV2 and TRBJ1-1; 8 positions match TRBD1. With 6 bases clipped from V and 1 base from J, the junction kept 10 bases outside the gene matches. Per germline, CDR1 SNHLY and CDR2 FYNNEI. The CDR3 has 16 residues. Complete variable domain (other parts from reference TRBV2 and TRBJ1-1): EPEVTQTPSHQVTQMGQEVILRCVPISNHLYFYWYRQILGQKVEFLVSFYNNEISEKSEIFDDQFSVERPDGSNFTLKIRSTKLEDSAMYFCASSLGRGTGNTEAFFGQGTRLTVV.

This chain connects TRBV6-6 to TRBJ1-5, with 7 bases matching TRBD1. The germline V gene has CDR1 MNHNY and CDR2 SVGAGI (reference sequence). V shed 0 bases and J 4 bases; nucleotides not matched to a gene: 3. The CDR3 consists of 15 residues. DNA for the CDR3: TGTGCCAGCAGTTACTCGCAGGGGGGAAATCAGCCCCAGCATTTT. Translated, it gives CASSYSQGGNQPQHF.

The chain carries TRBV18 and TRBJ2-6; no definite D call. The CDR3 totals 15 residues. V was trimmed by 1 base and J by 0 bases, leaving 4 bases between them. Germline CDR1 and CDR2: KGHSH and LQKENI. The CDR3 sequence: CASSPQDSGANVLTF. In DNA form, the CDR3 reads TGTGCCAGCTCACCACAGGACTCTGGGGCCAACGTCCTGACTTTC.

The chain employs TRBV28 and TRBJ2-2, with D hard to call. The CDR3 spans 12 residues. V gave up 5 bases and J gave up 4 bases, with 5 bases separating them. Germline V gene lookup returns CDR1 MDHEN and CDR2 SYDVKM. The CDR3, as DNA: TGTGCCAGCAGTCTTCTCACCGGGGAGCTGTTTTTT. Residues: CASSLLTGELFF.

A note on this clone: This CDR3 is also generated by other DNA sequences in the sample. The chain joins TRBV7-9 to TRBJ1-1; D gene uncertain. The length of the CDR3 is 13 residues. The germline V gene encodes CDR1 SEHNR and CDR2 FQNEAQ (reference sequence). V was trimmed by 1 base and J by 3 bases, leaving 6 bases between them. CDR3 residues: CASSLVVDTEAFF. The CDR3 coding sequence is TGTGCCAGCAGCTTAGTTGTGGACACTGAAGCTTTCTTT.

This chain links TRBV9 with TRBJ2-1, with 7 nucleotides matching TRBD2. V shed 0 bases, J shed 4 bases, and the junction held 4 bases outside the gene matches. Germline V lookup: CDR1 SGDLS, CDR2 YYNGEE. The CDR3 length is 15 residues. The CDR3 nucleotides read TGTGCCAGCAGCGTAGCTGATAGCGGGTACAATGAGCAGTTCTTC. This gives the protein CASSVADSGYNEQFF.

V and J are TRBV30 and TRBJ2-7, with a tentative D call TRBD1 (5 bases). Trimming took 4 bases from V and 5 from J, leaving 12 bases between them. The CDR3 length is 12 residues. Germline loops: CDR1 GTSNPN, CDR2 SVGIG (reference sequence). CDR3: CAWTGIRHEQYF. For the CDR3, the DNA is TGTGCCTGGACAGGGATCCGGCACGAGCAGTACTTC.

This clone turned up a few times. This rearrangement joins TRBV5-1 to TRBJ2-1; 14 nucleotides align to TRBD2. This CDR3 has 15 residues. Germline V gene data show CDR1 as SGHRS and CDR2 as YFSETQ. V was pared by 4 bases and J by 8 bases, with 5 bases of the junction left unmatched. In DNA, the CDR3 is TGCGCCAGCAGCGACGGGACTAGCGGGAGACATGAGCAGTTCTTC. It yields the protein CASSDGTSGRHEQFF.

The chain combines TRBV9 with TRBJ1-5, with 7 nucleotides matching TRBD1. The germline V gene has CDR1 SGDLS and CDR2 YYNGEE. V lost 3 bases and J lost 3; bases outside the gene matches: 3. This CDR3 has 14 amino acids. The CDR3, as DNA: TGTGCCAGCAGCGACACAGGGGCCAATCAGCCCCAGCATTTT. Its protein is CASSDTGANQPQHF.

CDR3 loop: CASWNPGDYGYTF. Written as DNA, the CDR3 is TGTGCCAGTTGGAACCCAGGGGACTATGGCTACACCTTC. The chain employs TRBV28 and TRBJ1-2; D is possibly TRBD1 (6 bases). Per the germline V gene, CDR1 is MDHEN and CDR2 is SYDVKM. Between the trimmed V and J ends, which lost 9 bases and 3 bases, there was a span of 14 bases. The CDR3 totals 13 residues.

This clone was recorded once. The J gene is TRBJ2-3, the V gene TRBV5-1, with 8 bases that match TRBD1. The trim removed 5 bases at V and 4 bases at J, leaving 6 bases unmatched. The CDR3 contains 14 residues. CDR1 and CDR2 (germline): SGHRS, YFSETQ. This CDR3 is CASRMGQEADTQYF. The CDR3 DNA reads TGCGCCAGCAGGATGGGACAGGAGGCAGATACGCAGTATTTT.

V and J are TRBV6-5 and TRBJ2-3, with no clear D. The CDR3 consists of 15 residues. Deletions cut 2 bases from V and 4 bases from J, with 13 bases between. Germline CDR1 reads MNHEY; CDR2 reads SVGAGI. The CDR3 spells CASSYVGNIADTQYF. CDR3 nucleotides: TGTGCCAGCAGTTACGTAGGGAATATAGCAGATACGCAGTATTTT.

Concerning this clone: A read error may produce the germline difference seen at one junction end. The chain has TRBV7-7 and TRBJ2-5; D gene ambiguous. The CDR3 runs 13 residues. CDR1 SSHAT and CDR2 FNYEAQ come from the germline V gene (reference sequence). DNA of the CDR3: TGTGCTAGCAGCTTAGGGTCAACAGAGACCCAGTACTTC. The encoded protein is CASSLGSTETQYF.